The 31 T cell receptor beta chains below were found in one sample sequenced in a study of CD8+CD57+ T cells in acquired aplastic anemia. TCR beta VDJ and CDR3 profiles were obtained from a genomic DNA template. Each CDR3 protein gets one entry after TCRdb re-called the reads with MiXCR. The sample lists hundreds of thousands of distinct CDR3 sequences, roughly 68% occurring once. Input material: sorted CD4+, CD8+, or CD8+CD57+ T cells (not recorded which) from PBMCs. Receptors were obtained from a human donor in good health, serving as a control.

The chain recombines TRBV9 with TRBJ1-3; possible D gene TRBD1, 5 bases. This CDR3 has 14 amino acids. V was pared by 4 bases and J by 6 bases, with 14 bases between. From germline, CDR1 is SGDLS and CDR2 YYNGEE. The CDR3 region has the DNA TGTGCCAGCAGCCATACGGGGCCGCAAAACACCATATATTTT. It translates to CASSHTGPQNTIYF.

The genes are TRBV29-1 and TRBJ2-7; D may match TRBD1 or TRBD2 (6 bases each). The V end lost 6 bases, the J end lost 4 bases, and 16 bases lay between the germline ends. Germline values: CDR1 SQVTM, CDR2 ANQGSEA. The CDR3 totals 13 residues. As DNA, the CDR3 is TGCAGCGTCGCCGGGGGCTTAGGGTACGAGCAGTACTTC. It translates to CSVAGGLGYEQYF.

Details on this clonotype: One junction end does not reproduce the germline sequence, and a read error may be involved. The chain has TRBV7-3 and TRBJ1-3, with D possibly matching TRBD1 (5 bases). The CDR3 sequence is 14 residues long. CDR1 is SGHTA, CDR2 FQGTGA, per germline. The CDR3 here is CASSFSRARALGPF. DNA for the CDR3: TGTGCCAGCAGCTTTAGTCGGGCCAGGGCCCTGGGGCCATTT.

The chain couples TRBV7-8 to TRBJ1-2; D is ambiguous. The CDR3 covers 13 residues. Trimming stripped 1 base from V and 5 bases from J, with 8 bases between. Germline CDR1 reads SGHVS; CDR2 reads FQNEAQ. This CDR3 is CASSLGTEYGYTF. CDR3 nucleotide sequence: TGTGCCAGCAGCTTAGGCACGGAGTATGGCTACACCTTC.

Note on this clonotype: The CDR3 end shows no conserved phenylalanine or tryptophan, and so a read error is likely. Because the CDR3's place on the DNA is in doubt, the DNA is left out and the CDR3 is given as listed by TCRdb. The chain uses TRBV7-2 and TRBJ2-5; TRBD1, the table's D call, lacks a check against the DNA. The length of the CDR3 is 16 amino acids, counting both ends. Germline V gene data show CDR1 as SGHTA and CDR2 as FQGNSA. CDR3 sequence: CASSSVARTGQEIHCV.

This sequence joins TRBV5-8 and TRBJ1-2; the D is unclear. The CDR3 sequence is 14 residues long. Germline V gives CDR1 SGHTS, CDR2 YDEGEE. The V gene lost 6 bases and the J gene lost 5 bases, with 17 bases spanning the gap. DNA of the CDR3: TGTGCCAGCACCTTTTTGGACGGGTTATATGGCTACACCTTC. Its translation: CASTFLDGLYGYTF.

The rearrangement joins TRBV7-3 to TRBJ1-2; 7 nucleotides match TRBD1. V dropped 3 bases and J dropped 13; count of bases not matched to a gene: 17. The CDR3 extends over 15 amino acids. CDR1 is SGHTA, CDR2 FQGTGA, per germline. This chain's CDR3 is CASSFPRTGRGAPTF. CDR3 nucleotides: TGTGCCAGCAGCTTCCCTCGGACAGGCCGGGGAGCACCCACCTTC.

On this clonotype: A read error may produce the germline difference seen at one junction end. CDR3 sequence reads: CASSKSGQKTEAFF. In DNA, the CDR3 is TGTGCCAGCAGCAAAAGTGGACAAAAGACTGAGGCTTTCTTT. The chain recombines TRBV7-2 with TRBJ1-1; tentative D call: TRBD1 (5 bases). From germline, CDR1 is SGHTA and CDR2 FQGNSA. This CDR3 has 14 residues.

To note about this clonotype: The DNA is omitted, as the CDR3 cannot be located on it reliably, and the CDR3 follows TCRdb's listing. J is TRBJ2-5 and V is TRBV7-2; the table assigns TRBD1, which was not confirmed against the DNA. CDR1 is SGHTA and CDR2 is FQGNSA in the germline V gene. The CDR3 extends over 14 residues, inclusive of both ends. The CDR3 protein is CASSFSGGPQHFGF.

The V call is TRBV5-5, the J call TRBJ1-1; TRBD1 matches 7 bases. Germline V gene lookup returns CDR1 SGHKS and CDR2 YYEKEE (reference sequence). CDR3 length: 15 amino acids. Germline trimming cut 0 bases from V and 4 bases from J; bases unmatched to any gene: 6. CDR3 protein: CASSLERGQGTEAFF. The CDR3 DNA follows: TGTGCCAGCAGCTTGGAGAGGGGGCAAGGCACTGAAGCTTTCTTT.

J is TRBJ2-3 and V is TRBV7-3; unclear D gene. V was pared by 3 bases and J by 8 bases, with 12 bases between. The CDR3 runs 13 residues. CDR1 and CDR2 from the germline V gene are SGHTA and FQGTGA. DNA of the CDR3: TGTGCCAGCAGCTTCGGGTCGAGAATTACGCAGTATTTT. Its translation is CASSFGSRITQYF.

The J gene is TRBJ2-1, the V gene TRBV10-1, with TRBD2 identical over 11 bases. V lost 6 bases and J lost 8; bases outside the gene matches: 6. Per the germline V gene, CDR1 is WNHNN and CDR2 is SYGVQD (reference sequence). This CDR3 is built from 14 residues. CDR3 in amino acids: CASSPTSGGYEQFF. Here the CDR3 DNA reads TGCGCCAGCAGCCCAACTAGCGGGGGCTATGAGCAGTTCTTC.

The CDR3 bases are TGCGCCAGCCGCCAAGAGGGGGTGGGCACGGATGAAGCTTTCTTT. It codes for CASRQEGVGTDEAFF. The chain carries TRBV5-1 and TRBJ1-1; D is perhaps TRBD1 (6 bases). Trimming cost V 7 bases and J 7 bases, with 23 bases left between them. The CDR3 is 15 amino acids. In germline, CDR1 is SGHRS, CDR2 YFSETQ.

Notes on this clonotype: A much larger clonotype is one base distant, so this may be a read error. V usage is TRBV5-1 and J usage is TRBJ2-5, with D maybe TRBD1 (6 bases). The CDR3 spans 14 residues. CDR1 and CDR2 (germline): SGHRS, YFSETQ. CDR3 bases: TGCACCAGCAGTTCAGACAGGACCGTAGAGACCCAGTACTTC. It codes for CTSSSDRTVETQYF.

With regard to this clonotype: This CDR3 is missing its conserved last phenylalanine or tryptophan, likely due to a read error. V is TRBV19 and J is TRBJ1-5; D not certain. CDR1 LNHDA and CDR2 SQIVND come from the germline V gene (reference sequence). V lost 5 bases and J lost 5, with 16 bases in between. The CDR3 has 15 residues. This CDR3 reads CASSFGDPGDQPQHY. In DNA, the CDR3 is TGTGCCAGTAGTTTTGGCGATCCGGGCGATCAGCCCCAGCATTAT.

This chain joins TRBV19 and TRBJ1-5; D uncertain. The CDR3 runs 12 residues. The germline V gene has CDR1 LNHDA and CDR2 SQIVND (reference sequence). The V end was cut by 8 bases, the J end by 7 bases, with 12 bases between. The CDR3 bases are TGTGCCAGTTGCGGGAGGAACCAGCCCCAGCATTTT. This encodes CASCGRNQPQHF.

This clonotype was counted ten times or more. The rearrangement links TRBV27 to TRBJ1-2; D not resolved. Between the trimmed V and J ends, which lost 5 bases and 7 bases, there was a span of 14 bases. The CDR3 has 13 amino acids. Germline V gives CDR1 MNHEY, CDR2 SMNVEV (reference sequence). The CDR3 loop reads CASSPSRRSGYTF. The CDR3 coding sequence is TGTGCCAGCAGTCCCTCACGAAGGTCTGGCTACACCTTC.

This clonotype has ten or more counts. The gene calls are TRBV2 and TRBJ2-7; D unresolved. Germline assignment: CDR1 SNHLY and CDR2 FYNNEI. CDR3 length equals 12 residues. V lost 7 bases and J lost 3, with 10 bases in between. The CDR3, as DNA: TGTGCCAGCACTCGCAGGTTCTACGAGCAGTACTTC. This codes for CASTRRFYEQYF.

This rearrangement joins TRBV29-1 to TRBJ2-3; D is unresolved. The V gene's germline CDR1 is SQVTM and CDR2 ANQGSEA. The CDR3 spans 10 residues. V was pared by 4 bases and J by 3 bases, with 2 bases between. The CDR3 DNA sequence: TGCAGCGTTGGGACAGATACGCAGTATTTT. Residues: CSVGTDTQYF.

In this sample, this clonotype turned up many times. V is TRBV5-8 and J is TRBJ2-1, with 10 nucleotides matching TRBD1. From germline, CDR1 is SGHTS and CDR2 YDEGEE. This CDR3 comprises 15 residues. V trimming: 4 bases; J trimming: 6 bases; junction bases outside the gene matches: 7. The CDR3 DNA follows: TGTGCCAGCAGCGTGATGGGGACAGGGGTCAATGAGCAGTTCTTC. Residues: CASSVMGTGVNEQFF.

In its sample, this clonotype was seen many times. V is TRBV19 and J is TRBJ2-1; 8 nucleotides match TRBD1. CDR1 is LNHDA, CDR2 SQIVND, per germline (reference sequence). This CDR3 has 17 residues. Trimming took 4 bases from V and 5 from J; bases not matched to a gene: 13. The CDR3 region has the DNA TGTGCCAGTAGTAGAGCCAGGGACAGGCAAGCCCACAATGAGCAGTTCTTC. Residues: CASSRARDRQAHNEQFF.

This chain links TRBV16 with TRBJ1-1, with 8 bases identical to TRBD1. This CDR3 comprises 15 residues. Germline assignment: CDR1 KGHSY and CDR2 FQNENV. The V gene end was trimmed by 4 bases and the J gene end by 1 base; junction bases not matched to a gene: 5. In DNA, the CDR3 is TGTGCCAGCAGCCGGCCCGGGACAGGGAACACTGAAGCTTTCTTT. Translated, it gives CASSRPGTGNTEAFF.

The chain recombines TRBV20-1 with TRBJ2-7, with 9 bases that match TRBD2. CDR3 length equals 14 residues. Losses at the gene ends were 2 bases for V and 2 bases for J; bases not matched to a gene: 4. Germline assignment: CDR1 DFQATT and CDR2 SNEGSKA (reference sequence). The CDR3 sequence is CSARRGGEPYEQYF. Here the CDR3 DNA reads TGCAGTGCTAGACGCGGGGGGGAGCCCTACGAGCAGTACTTC.

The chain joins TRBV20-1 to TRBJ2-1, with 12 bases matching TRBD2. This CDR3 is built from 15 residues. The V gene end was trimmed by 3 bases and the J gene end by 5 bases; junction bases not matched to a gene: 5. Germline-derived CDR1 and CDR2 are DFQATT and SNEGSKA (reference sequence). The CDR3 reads CSASWLAGGNNEQFF. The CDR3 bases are TGCAGTGCTAGCTGGCTAGCGGGGGGGAACAATGAGCAGTTCTTC.

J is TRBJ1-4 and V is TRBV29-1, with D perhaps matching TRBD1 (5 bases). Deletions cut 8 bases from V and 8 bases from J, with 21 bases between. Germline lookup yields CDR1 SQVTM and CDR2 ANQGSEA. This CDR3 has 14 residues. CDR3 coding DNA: TGCAGCTTAGACGTAGGGCAGGGTAGGGAAAAACTGTTTTTT. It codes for CSLDVGQGREKLFF.

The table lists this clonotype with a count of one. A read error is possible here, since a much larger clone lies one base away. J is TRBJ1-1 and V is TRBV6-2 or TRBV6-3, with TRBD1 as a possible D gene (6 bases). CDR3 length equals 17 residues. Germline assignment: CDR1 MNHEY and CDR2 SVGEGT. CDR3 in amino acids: CASRGDNTYRANTVAFF. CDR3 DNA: TGTGCCAGCAGAGGAGACAATACCTACAGGGCGAACACTGTAGCTTTCTTT.

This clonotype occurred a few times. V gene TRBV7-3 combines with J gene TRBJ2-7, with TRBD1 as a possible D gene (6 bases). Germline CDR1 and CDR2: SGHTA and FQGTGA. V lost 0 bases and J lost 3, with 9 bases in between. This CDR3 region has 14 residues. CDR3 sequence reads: CASSLTPGHYEQYF. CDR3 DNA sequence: TGTGCCAGCAGCTTAACGCCGGGACACTACGAGCAGTACTTC.

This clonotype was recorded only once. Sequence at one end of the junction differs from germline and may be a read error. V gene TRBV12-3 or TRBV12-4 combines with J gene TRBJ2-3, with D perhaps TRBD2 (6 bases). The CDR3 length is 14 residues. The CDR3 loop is CAISLTRAADTQYF. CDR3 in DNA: TGTGCCATCAGTTTGACTAGAGCCGCAGATACGCAGTATTTT.

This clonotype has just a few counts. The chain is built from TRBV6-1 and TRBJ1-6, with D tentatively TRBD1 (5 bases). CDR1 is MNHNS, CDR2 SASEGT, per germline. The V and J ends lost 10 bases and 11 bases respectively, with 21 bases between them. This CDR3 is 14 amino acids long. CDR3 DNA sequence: TGTGCCATCACTTCAGGGAAAACTCAGACACCCCTCCACTTT. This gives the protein CAITSGKTQTPLHF.

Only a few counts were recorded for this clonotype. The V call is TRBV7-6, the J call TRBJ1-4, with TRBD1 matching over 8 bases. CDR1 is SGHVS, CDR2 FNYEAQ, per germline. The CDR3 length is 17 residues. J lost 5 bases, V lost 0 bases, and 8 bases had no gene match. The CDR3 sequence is CASSLARPGQDNEKLFF. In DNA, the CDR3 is TGTGCCAGCAGCTTAGCCAGACCGGGACAGGACAATGAAAAACTGTTTTTT.

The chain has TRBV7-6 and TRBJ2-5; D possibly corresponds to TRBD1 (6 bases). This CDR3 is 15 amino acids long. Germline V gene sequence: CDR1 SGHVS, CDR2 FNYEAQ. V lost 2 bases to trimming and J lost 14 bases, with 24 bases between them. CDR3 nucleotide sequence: TGTGCCAGCAGCTTACTCAGGGGCTCCACTGAAGCTTTCTACTTC. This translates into CASSLLRGSTEAFYF.